In this sample, the clone carrying this T cell receptor beta chain turned up a few times. This CDR3 has 16 residues. The germline V gene has CDR1 SQVTM and CDR2 ANQGSEA. J lost 4 bases, V lost 4 bases, and 14 bases had no gene match. The data originate from a study of blood T cells in healthy people across ages. Combining a sample-barcoded 5' primer with a J-beta primer mix, a second PCR ran for 7 to 11 cycles. Via MiXCR, TCRdb re-called the 5' RACE reads, giving one row per CDR3 protein. This table holds around 1,000,000 distinct CDR3 sequences, almost 25% found once. The sample was also reused in another study, on T cells of mothers and their children.

V is TRBV29-1 and J is TRBJ2-3, with TRBD2 identical over 7 bases. The TCR sequence derives from a girl aged 2 to 10 in good health. The source material was blood. The CDR3 DNA follows: TGCAGCGTTGGAGTGGCGGAGGCGGGGGACCCAGATACGCAGTATTTT. It is translated as CSVGVAEAGDPDTQYF.